This T cell receptor (beta chain) was identified during a study of T cell repertoires in cytomegalovirus infection. Study-wide results and limits: CMV carriers with the relevant HLA were identified by cumulative public TCR beta family frequency.

Regarding this clonotype: The antigen remains unidentified. This clone may be a read error of a much larger clone one base away.

Via MiXCR, TCRdb re-called the reads, giving one row per CDR3 protein. The repertoire holds fewer than 150,000 distinct CDR3 sequences, 30% to 35% seen once, with roughly two fifths in the top ten. Germline V gene sequence: CDR1 MNHEY, CDR2 SVGEGT. The CDR3 is 18 residues long. Sample: CD8+ T cells from cultured PBMCs, taken from culture after CMV antigen stimulation. This chain joins TRBV6-2 or TRBV6-3 and TRBJ2-1; TRBD1 agrees at 8 bases. This TCR was sampled from a human donor in good health (CMV status not recorded). Some clones in this sample may be carry-over from other donors' samples. In DNA form, the CDR3 reads TGTGCCAGCAGTTTCTTGCGAACAGGGGGTAAGGCCTACTATGAGCAGTTCTTC. Residues: CASSFLRTGGKAYYEQFF.